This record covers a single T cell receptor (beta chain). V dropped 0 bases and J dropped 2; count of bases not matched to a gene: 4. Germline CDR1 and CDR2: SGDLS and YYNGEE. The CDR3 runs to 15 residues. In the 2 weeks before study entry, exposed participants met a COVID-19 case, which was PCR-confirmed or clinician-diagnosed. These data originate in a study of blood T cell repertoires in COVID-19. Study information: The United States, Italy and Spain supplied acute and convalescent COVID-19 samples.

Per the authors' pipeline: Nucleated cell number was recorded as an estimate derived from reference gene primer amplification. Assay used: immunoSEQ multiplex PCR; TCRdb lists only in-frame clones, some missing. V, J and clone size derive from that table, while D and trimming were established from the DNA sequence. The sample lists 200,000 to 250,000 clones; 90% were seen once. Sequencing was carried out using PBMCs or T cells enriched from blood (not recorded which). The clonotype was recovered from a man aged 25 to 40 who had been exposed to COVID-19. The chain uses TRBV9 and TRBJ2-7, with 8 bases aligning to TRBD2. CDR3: CASSVDQGLAYEQYF. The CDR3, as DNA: TGTGCCAGCAGCGTAGATCAGGGACTAGCCTACGAGCAGTACTTC.